This entry lists 6 T cell receptor beta chains sequenced from one sample in a study of Graves' ophthalmopathy and Graves' hyperthyroidism. Amplified material comprised TCR beta CDR3 regions derived from RNA transcripts. The library came from an HTBI-primed first-round RT-PCR and a second-round multiplex PCR. TCRdb reprocessed the multiplex PCR reads via MiXCR and lists one record per CDR3 protein. Among about 160,000 distinct CDR3 sequences listed, approximately 40% were seen once. The source material was peripheral blood. Every receptor here comes from a man aged 30 to 39 with Graves' ophthalmopathy.

This chain connects TRBV6-1 to TRBJ1-2; 7 bases match TRBD1. V lost 7 bases to trimming and J lost 8 bases; unmatched junction nucleotides: 10. The CDR3 is 13 amino acids. The V gene's germline CDR1 is MNHNS and CDR2 SASEGT. CDR3 sequence (DNA): TGTGCCAGCACCCAAGGGGGCAACACCGGCTACACCTTC. Protein product: CASTQGGNTGYTF.

This clonotype occurred many times. V usage is TRBV15 and J usage is TRBJ1-5; D is unclear. Germline CDR1 LNHNV, CDR2 YYDKDF (reference sequence). The CDR3 is 15 amino acids. V was cut by 5 bases and J by 0 bases, with 11 bases left in between. Here the CDR3 reads CATSPTGYSNQPQHF. The CDR3 nucleotides are TGTGCCACCAGCCCAACCGGGTATAGCAATCAGCCCCAGCATTTT.

This clonotype was seen repeatedly, ten times or more. The rearrangement links TRBV30 to TRBJ1-5; weak D call: TRBD1 (6 bases). Germline V lookup: CDR1 GTSNPN, CDR2 SVGIG (reference sequence). This CDR3 is 13 amino acids long. V dropped 5 bases and J dropped 7 bases, with 15 bases sitting between them. CDR3 loop: CAWATGTAQPQHF. CDR3 nucleotides: TGTGCCTGGGCAACAGGGACGGCCCAGCCCCAGCATTTT.

About this clonotype: One end of the junction does not line up with germline, which may come from a read error. V usage is TRBV12-3 or TRBV12-4 and J usage is TRBJ1-2; 12 bases map to TRBD1. There are 12 residues in the CDR3. CDR3 in amino acids: CATETGTGGGVF. The CDR3, as DNA: TGTGCCACGGAAACCGGGACAGGGGGCGGTGTCTTC.

This chain links TRBV12-3 or TRBV12-4 with TRBJ2-5; 7 nucleotides match TRBD1. This CDR3 contains 19 residues. The trim removed 3 bases at V and 5 bases at J, leaving 21 bases unmatched. The DNA for the CDR3 is TGTGCCAGCAGTTTTGAGGCCCCGACAGGGTATGGAGAATACGAGACCCAGTACTTC. This codes for CASSFEAPTGYGEYETQYF.

This sequence joins TRBV6-1 and TRBJ2-2; TRBD2 agrees at 9 bases. From germline, CDR1 is MNHNS and CDR2 SASEGT. The CDR3 has 15 residues. Trimming removed 6 bases from V and 4 bases from J; junction bases left unmatched: 6. This CDR3 is CASRQAGGLTGELFF. The DNA for the CDR3 is TGTGCCAGCAGGCAAGCGGGAGGCCTCACCGGGGAGCTGTTTTTT.